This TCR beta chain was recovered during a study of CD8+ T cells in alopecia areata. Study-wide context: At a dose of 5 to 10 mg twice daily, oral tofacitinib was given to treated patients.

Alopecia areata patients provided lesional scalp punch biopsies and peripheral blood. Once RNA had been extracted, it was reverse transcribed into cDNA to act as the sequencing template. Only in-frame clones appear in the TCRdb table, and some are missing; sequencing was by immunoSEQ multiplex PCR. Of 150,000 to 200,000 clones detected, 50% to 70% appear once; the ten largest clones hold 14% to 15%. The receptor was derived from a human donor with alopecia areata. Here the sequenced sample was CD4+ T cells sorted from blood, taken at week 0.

CDR3 DNA: TGTGCCAGCAGCAGACAGGTGGAGGAAAAACTGTTTTTT. This translates into CASSRQVEEKLFF. The chain couples TRBV4-2 to TRBJ1-4; TRBD1 is a possible D gene (6 bases). V lost 5 bases and J lost 8, with 12 bases in between. CDR3 size: 13 residues. CDR1 and CDR2 (germline): LGHNA, YNFKEQ.